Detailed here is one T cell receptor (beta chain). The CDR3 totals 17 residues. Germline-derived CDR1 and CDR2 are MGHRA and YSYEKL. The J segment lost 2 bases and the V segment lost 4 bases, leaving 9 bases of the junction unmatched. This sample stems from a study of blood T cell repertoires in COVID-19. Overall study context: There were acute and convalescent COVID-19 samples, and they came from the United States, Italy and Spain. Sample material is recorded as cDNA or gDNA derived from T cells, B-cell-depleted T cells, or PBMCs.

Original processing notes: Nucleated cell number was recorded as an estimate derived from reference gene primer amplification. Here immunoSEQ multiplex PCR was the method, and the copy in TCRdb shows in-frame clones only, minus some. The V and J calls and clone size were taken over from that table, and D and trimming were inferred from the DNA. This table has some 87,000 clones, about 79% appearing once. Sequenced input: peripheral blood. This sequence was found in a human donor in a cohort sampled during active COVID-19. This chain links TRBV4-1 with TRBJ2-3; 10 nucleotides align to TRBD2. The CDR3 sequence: CASSRTSGALNTDTQYF. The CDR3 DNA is TGCGCCAGCAGCCGAACTAGCGGGGCCCTCAACACAGATACGCAGTATTTT.